These 21 T cell receptor beta chains were sequenced from one sample in a study of molecular identifiers for immune sequencing clone quantification. Each CDR3 protein is one row after TCRdb ran MiXCR on the PCR reads. The sample has 300,000 to 400,000 distinct CDR3 sequences; roughly 24% are singletons. Sequencing was done on a sample of naive CD8+ T cells from blood, with Jurkat cell RNA spiked in. The sample's subset: FACS-sorted CD8+CD4-CCR7+CD45RA+ naive T cells. The receptor source for this set is a human donor in good health. Some libraries in this study had Jurkat cell RNA spiked in.

CDR3 protein: CATKTWDTTTGELFF. The CDR3 region has the DNA TGTGCCACCAAAACCTGGGACACAACTACCGGGGAGCTGTTTTTT. The V call is TRBV6-2 or TRBV6-3, the J call TRBJ2-2; weak D call: TRBD1 (6 bases). Trimming pared 10 bases from V and 5 bases from J, leaving 20 bases between. There are 15 residues in the CDR3. Germline lookup yields CDR1 MNHEY and CDR2 SVGEGT.

The chain combines TRBV12-3 or TRBV12-4 with TRBJ2-2; 7 positions agree with TRBD1. The CDR3 has 15 amino acids. Germline trimming cut 5 bases from V and 3 bases from J; bases unmatched to any gene: 6. The DNA of the CDR3 is TGTGCCAGCAGTCACCGGGACAGTTACACCGGGGAGCTGTTTTTT. It is translated as CASSHRDSYTGELFF.

This clonotype was found a few times. J is TRBJ2-7 and V is TRBV7-6; the D is unclear. V lost 1 base and J lost 3, with 7 bases in between. CDR1 is SGHVS and CDR2 is FNYEAQ in the germline V gene. This CDR3 has 13 amino acids. The chain's CDR3 is CASSLGRLYEQYF. The CDR3 DNA sequence: TGTGCCAGCAGCTTAGGGCGGCTCTACGAGCAGTACTTC.

The rearrangement uses TRBV21-1 and TRBJ1-6; the table's D call of TRBD1 was not tested on the DNA. TRBV21-1 is recorded as a pseudogene. The CDR3 length is 19 residues. In nucleotides, the CDR3 is TGTGCCAGCAGCAAAGGAGCGACAGGGGAAATCTCCTATAATTCACCCCTCCACTTT. Protein sequence: CASSKGATGEISYNSPLHF.

This clonotype was counted ten times or more. V gene TRBV29-1 combines with J gene TRBJ1-2; unclear D gene. The CDR3 totals 14 residues. Germline V gene sequence: CDR1 SQVTM, CDR2 ANQGSEA. The V end lost 6 bases, the J end lost 3 bases, and 17 bases lay between the germline ends. The CDR3 is CSVGQFQVDYGYTF. The CDR3 region has the DNA TGCAGCGTCGGCCAGTTCCAGGTGGACTATGGCTACACCTTC.

The table lists this clonotype with a few counts. The CDR3 bases are TGCAGTGCTCTACAGGTTGGGACAGGCCCCTACGAGCAGTACTTC. It codes for CSALQVGTGPYEQYF. The V gene is TRBV20-1, the J gene TRBJ2-7; 8 nucleotides match TRBD1. The CDR3 spans 15 residues. Germline V gene sequence: CDR1 DFQATT, CDR2 SNEGSKA (reference sequence). Trimming took 5 bases from V and 2 from J; bases not matched to a gene: 11.

The sample holds many counts of this clonotype. This chain uses TRBV2 with TRBJ2-5; 12 bases agree with TRBD2. In germline, CDR1 is SNHLY, CDR2 FYNNEI. The V segment lost 4 bases and the J segment 1 base; nucleotides outside the gene matches: 1. This CDR3 contains 15 residues. The DNA of the CDR3 is TGTGCCAGCAGTGGACTAGCGGGGGCCCAAGAGACCCAGTACTTC. Translation gives CASSGLAGAQETQYF. Complete variable domain (other parts from reference TRBV2 and TRBJ2-5): EPEVTQTPSHQVTQMGQEVILRCVPISNHLYFYWYRQILGQKVEFLVSFYNNEISEKSEIFDDQFSVERPDGSNFTLKIRSTKLEDSAMYFCASSGLAGAQETQYFGPGTRLLVL.

Worth noting for this clonotype: Without the conserved terminal phenylalanine or tryptophan, this CDR3 likely stems from a read error. The J gene is TRBJ2-7, the V gene TRBV4-3; 9 bases agree with TRBD2. The CDR3 spans 16 residues. CDR1 and CDR2 from the germline V gene are LGHNA and YSLEER. The J segment lost 3 bases and the V segment lost 0 bases, leaving 6 bases of the junction unmatched. The CDR3 nucleotides read TGCGCCAGCAGCCAAGATAAAGGACTAGCGAGCTACGAGCAGTACTCC. It encodes CASSQDKGLASYEQYS.

The chain combines TRBV20-1 with TRBJ2-3, with 8 bases that match TRBD2. Germline-derived CDR1 and CDR2 are DFQATT and SNEGSKA (reference sequence). This CDR3 spans 15 amino acids. V gave up 6 bases and J gave up 5 bases; unmatched junction bases: 13. The CDR3 DNA reads as TGCAGTGCCTTCAAACTAGCGGAAGTTTTAGATACGCAGTATTTT. It specifies CSAFKLAEVLDTQYF.

V usage is TRBV4-3 and J usage is TRBJ2-1, with 12 positions matching TRBD2. After removal of 2 bases from V and 5 bases from J, the junction contained 1 base not matched to a gene. The CDR3 consists of 15 residues. Looked up from germline, CDR1 is LGHNA and CDR2 is YSLEER. This CDR3 is CASSQTSGRNNEQFF. The CDR3 nucleotides are TGCGCCAGCAGCCAAACTAGCGGGAGGAACAATGAGCAGTTCTTC.

This clonotype was seen a handful of times. Here the CDR3 reads CASSTIAGGFYEQYF. CDR3 coding DNA: TGTGCCAGCAGTACTATAGCGGGGGGGTTCTACGAGCAGTACTTC. The chain uses TRBV6-5 and TRBJ2-7, with TRBD2 identical over 11 bases. The junction had 6 bases not matched to a gene; V was cut back by 5 bases and J by 3 bases. The germline V gene has CDR1 MNHEY and CDR2 SVGAGI. The length of the CDR3 is 15 residues.

The chain is built from TRBV11-2 and TRBJ1-1; possibly TRBD1 for D (6 bases). This CDR3 is built from 17 residues. Germline lookup yields CDR1 SGHAT and CDR2 FQNNGV. The ends were cut back, 4 bases at V and 4 bases at J, with 22 bases in the middle. The DNA for the CDR3 is TGTGCCAGCAGCTCCAGATCACCCCCAGGGGTGCCCACTGAAGCTTTCTTT. It yields the protein CASSSRSPPGVPTEAFF.

In this sample, this clonotype turned up many times. The chain recombines TRBV7-9 with TRBJ2-5, with TRBD1 matching 7 bases. The germline V gene has CDR1 SEHNR and CDR2 FQNEAQ (reference sequence). Germline trimming cut 3 bases from V and 3 bases from J; bases unmatched to any gene: 4. This CDR3 has 14 amino acids. The CDR3 sequence: CASSFPGQKETQYF. The CDR3 DNA sequence: TGTGCCAGCAGCTTTCCGGGACAGAAAGAGACCCAGTACTTC.

This clonotype appeared many times. V and J are TRBV7-9 and TRBJ1-4, with D unclear. Germline V CDR1 and CDR2: SEHNR, FQNEAQ (reference sequence). The CDR3 totals 14 residues. The V and J ends lost 1 base and 7 bases respectively, with 10 bases between them. This CDR3 is CASSLEYQREKLFF. The CDR3 coding sequence is TGTGCCAGCAGCTTAGAATATCAGCGTGAAAAACTGTTTTTT. The variable domain in full, completed from reference TRBV7-9 and TRBJ1-4, reads DTGVSQNPRHKITKRGQNVTFRCDPISEHNRLYWYRQTLGQGPEFLTYFQNEAQLEKSRLLSDRFSAERPKGSFSTLEIQRTEQGDSAMYLCASSLEYQREKLFFGSGTQLSVL.

The chain uses TRBV19 and TRBJ2-1, with unresolved D. The germline V gene has CDR1 LNHDA and CDR2 SQIVND (reference sequence). The CDR3 is made up of 14 amino acids. V gave up 0 bases and J gave up 8 bases, with 11 bases separating them. CDR3 coding DNA: TGTGCCAGTAGTATAGATCTGGGAAGGGATGAGCAGTTCTTC. This encodes CASSIDLGRDEQFF.

This clonotype showed up just a few times. The chain couples TRBV24-1 to TRBJ1-1; tentative D call: TRBD1 (5 bases). This CDR3 has 13 amino acids. Germline lookup yields CDR1 KGHDR and CDR2 SFDVKD. Trimming pared 10 bases from V and 1 base from J, leaving 12 bases between. CDR3 loop: CATRGGTNTEAFF. In DNA, the CDR3 is TGTGCCACGAGAGGAGGGACGAACACTGAAGCTTTCTTT.

CDR3 protein: CASSSGQGPSTDTQYF. CDR3 DNA: TGTGCCAGCAGCTCGGGACAGGGCCCCAGCACAGATACGCAGTATTTT. The rearrangement joins TRBV7-9 to TRBJ2-3, with 9 bases lining up with TRBD1. V lost 4 bases to trimming and J lost 0 bases; unmatched junction nucleotides: 5. The CDR3 loop spans 16 amino acids. CDR1 is SEHNR and CDR2 is FQNEAQ in the germline V gene (reference sequence).

This clonotype was detected only a few times. This chain uses TRBV30 with TRBJ2-3, with TRBD1 identical over 7 bases. The germline V gene encodes CDR1 GTSNPN and CDR2 SVGIG (reference sequence). Trimming removed 3 bases from V and 1 base from J; junction bases left unmatched: 7. CDR3 length: 15 residues. Here the CDR3 DNA reads TGTGCCTGGAGCAGGGGGTCTTCTGGCACAGATACGCAGTATTTT. The encoded protein is CAWSRGSSGTDTQYF.

A few counts support this clonotype. This chain uses TRBV29-1 with TRBJ2-7, with D tentatively TRBD1 (6 bases). The CDR3 contains 13 residues. The ends were cut back, 1 base at V and 4 bases at J, with 11 bases in the middle. The germline gives CDR1 SQVTM, CDR2 ANQGSEA. CDR3 DNA: TGCAGCGTTGAAGGGACAGCGGAATACGAGCAGTACTTC. Translation: CSVEGTAEYEQYF.

The table lists this clonotype with many counts. This chain joins TRBV4-3 and TRBJ2-3; no clear D. V was trimmed by 0 bases and J by 3 bases, leaving 10 bases between them. CDR3 size: 15 residues. The germline CDR1 and CDR2 sequences are LGHNA and YSLEER. CDR3 residues: CASSQERGMTDTQYF. The CDR3 DNA reads TGCGCCAGCAGCCAAGAACGTGGGATGACAGATACGCAGTATTTT.

The J gene is TRBJ2-2, the V gene TRBV7-2; D gene ambiguous. The CDR3 is 15 amino acids. The V end lost 7 bases, the J end lost 7 bases, and 19 bases lay between the germline ends. Germline V gene sequence: CDR1 SGHTA, CDR2 FQGNSA. The DNA for the CDR3 is TGTGCCAGCATCCCACAAATGGCTATCGGCGGGGAGCTGTTTTTT. Protein sequence: CASIPQMAIGGELFF.